These 20 T cell receptor beta chains originate from one sample sequenced in a study of T cell changes during pregnancy in multiple sclerosis. TCRdb's table, derived via immunoSEQ multiplex PCR, lists solely in-frame clones and lacks some. The sample lists some 130,000 clones; about 95% were seen once. Sequences were derived from peripheral blood, sampled after pregnancy. Every receptor here comes from a female donor with multiple sclerosis, enrolled in a pregnancy study.

The chain joins TRBV28 to TRBJ1-2, with unresolved D. Germline lookup yields CDR1 MDHEN and CDR2 SYDVKM. Trimming stripped 1 base from V and 6 bases from J, with 12 bases between. This CDR3 is built from 14 residues. CDR3 sequence reads: CASSLFTFVDGYTF. In nucleotides, the CDR3 is TGTGCCAGCAGTTTATTTACATTTGTTGATGGCTACACCTTC.

The chain uses TRBV7-2 and TRBJ2-7; perhaps TRBD2 as D (6 bases). The CDR3 is made up of 17 amino acids. Germline V gene data show CDR1 as SGHTA and CDR2 as FQGNSA. V was shortened by 0 bases and J by 3 bases, with 18 bases between the two germline ends. This chain's CDR3 is CASSLARAAGPYYEQYF. DNA for the CDR3: TGTGCCAGCAGCTTAGCGCGTGCTGCGGGACCTTACTACGAGCAGTACTTC.

This clone was seen only once. This chain uses TRBV15 with TRBJ2-1; the match to TRBD1 covers 7 bases. Germline CDR1 is LNHNV and CDR2 is YYDKDF (reference sequence). With V trimmed by 3 bases and J by 8 bases, 1 base remained unmatched. The CDR3 covers 12 residues. CDR3 residues: CATSRTGYEQFF. Written as DNA, the CDR3 is TGTGCCACCAGCAGGACAGGGTATGAGCAGTTCTTC.

This clone was observed once. The rearrangement uses TRBV5-1 and TRBJ2-2; no firm D call. From germline, CDR1 is SGHRS and CDR2 YFSETQ. Trimming took off 2 bases at V and 0 bases at J, with 17 bases between the two ends. The CDR3 contains 18 residues. The CDR3 region is CASSLAGASSPNTGELFF. The CDR3 nucleotides are TGCGCCAGCAGCTTAGCAGGTGCCTCTTCCCCGAACACCGGGGAGCTGTTTTTT.

The chain combines TRBV18 with TRBJ2-7, with D maybe TRBD2 (6 bases). The CDR3 spans 14 residues. The V gene lost 1 base and the J gene lost 3 bases, with 10 bases spanning the gap. Germline V gene sequence: CDR1 KGHSH, CDR2 LQKENI. CDR3 coding DNA: TGTGCCAGCTCACCACTCCCGACTAGCTACGAGCAGTACTTC. Encoded protein: CASSPLPTSYEQYF.

This clone occurred once. The rearrangement links TRBV13 to TRBJ1-2; D unclear. The CDR3 is made up of 15 amino acids. Germline CDR1 PRHDT, CDR2 FYEKMQ (reference sequence). V lost 5 bases, J lost 1 base, and 14 bases lay in between. CDR3: CASSLTSPVNYGYTF. Here the CDR3 DNA reads TGTGCCAGCAGCCTAACCTCCCCTGTTAACTATGGCTACACCTTC.

This chain uses TRBV29-1 with TRBJ2-2; the match to TRBD1 covers 11 bases. This CDR3 comprises 14 residues. Germline CDR1 is SQVTM and CDR2 is ANQGSEA. V dropped 2 bases and J dropped 7; count of bases not matched to a gene: 3. CDR3 sequence reads: CSVEWDRGNGELFF. CDR3 coding DNA: TGCAGCGTTGAATGGGACAGGGGGAACGGGGAGCTGTTTTTT.

Concerning this clone itself: Compared with germline, one end of the junction differs, possibly owing to a read error. The rearrangement links TRBV2 to TRBJ1-2; 9 bases are shared with TRBD1. Germline CDR1 reads SNHLY; CDR2 reads FYNNEI. The CDR3 runs to 15 residues. The CDR3: CASREDDRGGYGYTF. CDR3 bases: TGTGCCAGCAGAGAAGATGACAGGGGGGGCTATGGCTACACCTTC.

The CDR3 is CASSPSGTGLVPMVYGYTF. The CDR3 bases are TGTGCCAGCTCACCATCTGGGACAGGACTTGTCCCTATGGTGTATGGCTACACCTTC. The rearrangement uses TRBV18 and TRBJ1-2, with TRBD1 matching 8 bases. The germline V gene has CDR1 KGHSH and CDR2 LQKENI. The ends lost 2 bases at V and 5 bases at J; junction bases unmatched: 19. This CDR3 contains 19 residues.

The chain combines TRBV28 with TRBJ2-7; 7 bases are a match to TRBD1. V shed 6 bases and J 2 bases; nucleotides not matched to a gene: 7. Germline-derived CDR1 and CDR2 are MDHEN and SYDVKM. The CDR3 covers 14 residues. DNA for the CDR3: TGTGCCAGCAGACCGGGACAGCTAACCTACGAGCAGTACTTC. Protein: CASRPGQLTYEQYF.

The V gene is TRBV28, the J gene TRBJ1-2; D gene uncertain. Deletions cut 3 bases from V and 1 base from J, with 9 bases between. Germline lookup yields CDR1 MDHEN and CDR2 SYDVKM. The CDR3 runs 14 residues. The chain's CDR3 is CASSLMTSNYGYTF. The CDR3 DNA reads as TGTGCCAGCAGTTTGATGACAAGTAACTATGGCTACACCTTC.

In its sample, this clone was seen once. The chain combines TRBV5-1 with TRBJ2-7; D gene uncertain. This CDR3 is 13 amino acids long. Germline V gene data show CDR1 as SGHRS and CDR2 as YFSETQ. Trimming pared 4 bases from V and 6 bases from J, leaving 14 bases between. The CDR3 region has the DNA TGCGCCAGCAGCCCGGGTCGTTATGGCGAGCAGTACTTC. It yields the protein CASSPGRYGEQYF.

The chain joins TRBV5-1 to TRBJ2-7; D is possibly TRBD2 (6 bases). The CDR3 has 16 residues. CDR1 SGHRS and CDR2 YFSETQ come from the germline V gene. V lost 1 base and J 6 bases, leaving 20 bases between the germline ends. The CDR3 region is CASSLSPRRDQSEQYF. DNA for the CDR3: TGCGCCAGCAGCTTGTCGCCCAGGCGGGATCAAAGCGAGCAGTACTTC.

V gene TRBV19 combines with J gene TRBJ2-2, with D possibly matching TRBD1 (6 bases). The CDR3 has 14 residues. The germline V gene has CDR1 LNHDA and CDR2 SQIVND (reference sequence). Between the trimmed V and J ends, which lost 7 bases and 5 bases, there was a span of 14 bases. The CDR3 spells CASNEGQLTGELFF. The CDR3 DNA follows: TGTGCCAGTAATGAAGGACAGTTAACCGGGGAGCTGTTTTTT.

The V and J genes are TRBV2 and TRBJ2-7; 11 bases are shared with TRBD2. Germline V gives CDR1 SNHLY, CDR2 FYNNEI. This CDR3 has 14 residues. Trimming removed 6 bases from V and 4 bases from J; junction bases left unmatched: 5. CDR3 DNA: TGTGCCAGCAGGATAGCGGGAGGGCTTTACGAGCAGTACTTC. As protein: CASRIAGGLYEQYF.

The chain uses TRBV6-1 and TRBJ1-2; 7 bases fit TRBD1. The V and J ends lost 7 bases and 0 bases, in that order; junction bases with no gene match: 5. There are 14 residues in the CDR3. CDR1 is MNHNS and CDR2 is SASEGT in the germline V gene. The CDR3 reads CASIRQGTNYGYTF. For the CDR3, the DNA is TGTGCCAGCATCAGACAGGGAACTAACTATGGCTACACCTTC.

The V call is TRBV1, the J call TRBJ2-1; the DNA was not compared with TRBD2, the D call given in the table. TRBV1 is a listed pseudogene. CDR3 length: 16 amino acids. CDR3 DNA: TGCACCAGCAGCCAAGAGCGGGAGAGCTCCTACAATGAGCAGTTCTTC. Its protein is CTSSQERESSYNEQFF.

The chain joins TRBV11-3 to TRBJ2-1; TRBD1 matches 10 bases. After removal of 4 bases from V and 6 bases from J, the junction contained 0 bases not matched to a gene. CDR1 and CDR2 from the germline V gene are SGHNT and YENEEA. The length of the CDR3 is 13 residues. The CDR3 is CASSWDRGNEQFF. The CDR3 DNA is TGTGCCAGCAGCTGGGACAGGGGCAATGAGCAGTTCTTC.

The chain joins TRBV4-3 to TRBJ1-4; tentatively, D is TRBD1 (6 bases). The CDR3 runs to 15 residues. Germline CDR1 LGHNA, CDR2 YSLEER. The V and J ends lost 3 bases and 8 bases respectively, with 16 bases between them. The CDR3 loop reads CASSHNRAVEEKLFF. The CDR3 DNA follows: TGCGCCAGCAGCCACAACAGGGCTGTTGAGGAAAAACTGTTTTTT.

This chain joins TRBV5-6 and TRBJ1-2; 10 bases align to TRBD1. The V gene end was trimmed by 2 bases and the J gene end by 5 bases; junction bases not matched to a gene: 9. CDR3 length: 16 residues. In germline, CDR1 is SGHDT, CDR2 YYEEEE. The CDR3 reads CASSFSGTGALYGYTF. In DNA form, the CDR3 reads TGTGCCAGCAGCTTCTCCGGGACAGGGGCTTTATATGGCTACACCTTC. Together with reference TRBV5-6 and TRBJ1-2, the CDR3 gives the full variable domain: DAGVTQSPTHLIKTRGQQVTLRCSPKSGHDTVSWYQQALGQGPQFIFQYYEEEERQRGNFPDRFSGHQFPNYSSELNVNALLLGDSALYLCASSFSGTGALYGYTFGSGTRLTVV.